This is a list of T cell receptor beta chains from one sample in a study of cytomegalovirus exposure and HLA in healthy donors. Repertoires were generated with immunoSEQ multiplex PCR, while TCRdb's copy carries only in-frame clones and drops some. The sample has about 160,000 clones; approximately 79% are singletons. Specimen: PBMCs. All receptors derive from a woman aged 50 to 60 in good health and CMV-seropositive. The CDR3 runs from the conserved cysteine through the conserved F or W. Fields, in order: J gene, V gene, D gene, clone size, CDR3 DNA, CDR3 protein. A D gene is named only where the DNA matches it firmly. Clone size is stated in some rows and not others, as once, few, many or a class when expanded.

TRBJ2-5,TRBV18,TRBD1,-,TGTGCCAGCTCACCCGGACAGGGTCCAGAGACCCAGTACTTC,CASSPGQGPETQYF
TRBJ2-5,TRBV5-1,-,-,TGCGCCAGCAGCTTGAAGCACCCAGTGGACAAATTGTACTTC,CASSLKHPVDKLYF
TRBJ1-1,TRBV28,-,-,TGTGCCAGCAGTCCCCCGACAACTAACACTGAAGCTTTCTTT,CASSPPTTNTEAFF
TRBJ1-1,TRBV5-1,TRBD1,once,TGCGCCAGCAGCTTGAATATTCGGTCCAGGGGGCATGTTGAAGCTTTCTTT,CASSLNIRSRGHVEAFF
TRBJ2-1,TRBV5-4,TRBD2,-,TGTGCCAGCAGCTTTATGACTAGCGGGAACAATGAGCAGTTCTTC,CASSFMTSGNNEQFF
TRBJ2-3,TRBV12-5,TRBD1,-,TGTGCTAGTGGTTCTGGACAGGGGACAGATACGCAGTATTTT,CASGSGQGTDTQYF
TRBJ2-5,TRBV7-8,-,once,TGTGCCAGCGGCGGGCCTATTGCCCGAGCGGAGACCCAGTACTTC,CASGGPIARAETQYF
TRBJ1-4,TRBV5-1,TRBD1,few,TGCGCCAGCAGCTTACAACAGGGGGCTAATGAAAAACTGTTTTTT,CASSLQQGANEKLFF
TRBJ1-2,TRBV30,TRBD1,once,TGTGCCTGGAGCCGGGACAGAAACTATGGCTACACCTTC,CAWSRDRNYGYTF
TRBJ2-4,TRBV5-6,TRBD1,-,TGTGCCAGCGGCCTGACAGGGAGCAAAAACATTCAGTACTTC,CASGLTGSKNIQYF
TRBJ2-3,TRBV5-4,TRBD2,-,TGTGCCAGCAGCTTTACTAGCGGGAGGGACACAGATACGCAGTATTTT,CASSFTSGRDTDTQYF
TRBJ2-5,TRBV2,TRBD1,-,TGTGCCAGCAGGATTCAGGGGGCGGTACCCCAAGAGACCCAGTACTTC,CASRIQGAVPQETQYF
TRBJ1-3,TRBV10-1,-,-,TGCGCCAGCAGTGACCCTCGCTCTGGAAACACCATATATTTT,CASSDPRSGNTIYF
TRBJ1-6,TRBV30,-,-,TGTGCCTGGAGCAACCCAAGGGTCCCCGGACCGGGATCACCCCTCCACTTT,CAWSNPRVPGPGSPLHF
TRBJ1-2,TRBV28,-,-,TGTGCCAGCGACACAGGAAGCTATGGCTACACCTTC,CASDTGSYGYTF
TRBJ1-3,TRBV7-8,-,-,TGTGCCAGCAGCCAAGACAGGCCCTCTGGAAACACCATATATTTT,CASSQDRPSGNTIYF
TRBJ2-3,TRBV4-1,-,-,TGCGCCAGCAGCCACGAACAGCGGGATACGCAGTATTTT,CASSHEQRDTQYF
TRBJ2-7,TRBV7-9,TRBD1,once,TGTGCCAGCAGCCAGGGACAGGGAGGCGAGCAGTACTTC,CASSQGQGGEQYF
TRBJ1-1,TRBV19,-,-,TGTGCCAGTAGAACAGGGAGAAACACTGAAGCTTTCTTT,CASRTGRNTEAFF
TRBJ2-3,TRBV4-3,TRBD2,-,TGCGCCAGCAGCCAAGAATGGGGTAGCGGGGGAGATACGCAGTATTTT,CASSQEWGSGGDTQYF
TRBJ2-4,TRBV30,TRBD1,-,TGTGCCTGGGGGACAGCCCTAGCCAAAAACATTCAGTACTTC,CAWGTALAKNIQYF
TRBJ1-2,TRBV10-3,-,-,TGTGCCATCCGCTTGGGCCCGGACTATGGCTACACCTTC,CAIRLGPDYGYTF
TRBJ2-1,TRBV2,-,-,TGTGCCAGCAGCGGGATAGCGAGCTCCTACAATGAGCAGTTCTTC,CASSGIASSYNEQFF
TRBJ2-5,TRBV5-1,-,-,TGCGCCAGCAGCTTGGCCCCAGGGATAGGAGAGACCCAGTACTTC,CASSLAPGIGETQYF
TRBJ1-2,TRBV28,-,-,TGTGCCAGCCTTAGAGCGGGCGGCTACACCTTC,CASLRAGGYTF